There are many counts of the clone carrying this T cell receptor (beta chain). Its antigen is currently unknown. The CDR3 is 17 amino acids. The germline V gene encodes CDR1 MNHEY and CDR2 SVGEGT. The V and J ends lost 5 bases and 1 base, in that order; junction bases with no gene match: 7. What was amplified from RNA transcripts were TCR beta CDR3 regions. During a first-round RT-PCR of the TCR CDR3, the HTBI primer set was used. Via MiXCR, TCRdb re-called the multiplex PCR reads, giving one row per CDR3 protein. Here the sample spans around 600,000 distinct CDR3 sequences, roughly 15% being singletons. These data originate in a study of T cells in Graves' hyperthyroidism and ophthalmopathy. Uncontrolled infection, other autoimmune disease, pregnancy or lactation led to exclusion. Study results and caveats: The majority of expanded thyroid clonotypes above 0.001 also appeared in blood.

This TCR was recovered from a woman in her 50s with Graves' ophthalmopathy. Source material: blood. V and J are TRBV6-2 or TRBV6-3 and TRBJ2-2; 10 bases line up with TRBD2. The CDR3 spells CASSRRLAGVNTGELFF. Here the CDR3 DNA reads TGTGCCAGCAGTCGGCGGCTAGCGGGAGTGAACACCGGGGAGCTGTTTTTT.